These 10 T cell receptor beta chains were all obtained from the same sample, sequenced in a study of T cells in Graves' hyperthyroidism and ophthalmopathy. Researchers took RNA transcripts and amplified the TCR beta CDR3 regions from them. HTBI primers drove first-round RT-PCR of the TCR CDR3. TCRdb reprocessed the multiplex PCR reads with MiXCR, giving one entry per CDR3 protein. The repertoire has around 600,000 distinct CDR3 sequences, approximately 15% of them found once; the top ten carry 7% to 9%. The sample taken for sequencing was blood. The receptor source for this set is a woman aged 18-29 years with Graves' ophthalmopathy.

The sample holds many counts of this clonotype. The chain joins TRBV28 to TRBJ2-1; D call uncertain. Trimming pared 5 bases from V and 4 bases from J, leaving 12 bases between. The CDR3 covers 14 residues. The germline V gene has CDR1 MDHEN and CDR2 SYDVKM. CDR3 amino acids: CASSPRYKYNEQFF. The CDR3 DNA reads as TGTGCCAGCAGTCCGCGATACAAATACAATGAGCAGTTCTTC.

Ten or more counts support this clonotype. This chain uses TRBV2 with TRBJ2-5; D ambiguous. This CDR3 has 14 amino acids. Trimming cost V 7 bases and J 0 bases, with 12 bases left between them. Germline CDR1 and CDR2: SNHLY and FYNNEI. The CDR3 bases are TGTGCCAGCATTGGGCCGACCCACCAAGAGACCCAGTACTTC. It is translated as CASIGPTHQETQYF. Full variable domain (outside the CDR3, taken from reference TRBV2 and TRBJ2-5): EPEVTQTPSHQVTQMGQEVILRCVPISNHLYFYWYRQILGQKVEFLVSFYNNEISEKSEIFDDQFSVERPDGSNFTLKIRSTKLEDSAMYFCASIGPTHQETQYFGPGTRLLVL.

This clonotype was found a few times. The V gene is TRBV20-1, the J gene TRBJ1-2; 10 bases line up with TRBD1. From germline, CDR1 is DFQATT and CDR2 SNEGSKA (reference sequence). V shed 6 bases and J 6 bases; nucleotides not matched to a gene: 7. The CDR3 has 13 amino acids. The CDR3 DNA follows: TGCAGTGCCCGGACAGGGGGGCAAGATGGCTACACCTTC. This translates into CSARTGGQDGYTF.

This clonotype was found many times. V and J are TRBV9 and TRBJ2-1; 8 bases map to TRBD1. The CDR3 runs to 15 residues. Per germline, CDR1 SGDLS and CDR2 YYNGEE. V lost 3 bases to trimming and J lost 3 bases; unmatched junction nucleotides: 5. CDR3 in amino acids: CASSALDRDYNEQFF. For the CDR3, the DNA is TGTGCCAGCAGCGCCTTGGACAGGGACTACAATGAGCAGTTCTTC.

The genes are TRBV12-3 or TRBV12-4 and TRBJ2-5, with D perhaps TRBD2 (5 bases). The CDR3 is made up of 15 amino acids. Trimming removed 6 bases at V and 2 bases at J, with 16 bases between. CDR3 in amino acids: CASSPRLGGQETQYF. CDR3 coding DNA: TGTGCCAGCAGCCCCCGTTTAGGCGGGCAAGAGACCCAGTACTTC.

This clonotype was counted a few times. The J gene is TRBJ2-2, the V gene TRBV6-2 or TRBV6-3; possibly TRBD1 or TRBD2 for D (5 bases each). Trimming took off 5 bases at V and 5 bases at J, with 12 bases between the two ends. CDR1 and CDR2 from the germline V gene are MNHEY and SVGEGT. The CDR3 is 14 residues long. The CDR3 region is CASSHRGPTGELFF. The CDR3 coding sequence is TGTGCCAGCAGTCACCGGGGCCCTACCGGGGAGCTGTTTTTT.

The chain couples TRBV28 to TRBJ2-2; D possibly corresponds to TRBD1 (5 bases). The CDR3 loop spans 13 amino acids. V was cut by 6 bases and J by 9 bases, with 14 bases left in between. Looked up from germline, CDR1 is MDHEN and CDR2 is SYDVKM. The CDR3 loop is CASSSDRHRELFF. The CDR3 bases are TGTGCCAGCAGCTCCGACAGACACCGGGAGCTGTTTTTT. The full variable domain, rest sourced from reference TRBV28 and TRBJ2-2, is DVKVTQSSRYLVKRTGEKVFLECVQDMDHENMFWYRQDPGLGLRLIYFSYDVKMKEKGDIPEGYSVSREKKERFSLILESASTNQTSMYLCASSSDRHRELFFGEGSRLTVL.

The chain employs TRBV6-1 and TRBJ1-2; D remains ambiguous. V shed 6 bases and J shed 3 bases, with 23 bases lying between them. There are 17 residues in the CDR3. CDR1 is MNHNS, CDR2 SASEGT, per germline. The CDR3 protein is CASSAHRPGPIYYGYTF. The CDR3, as DNA: TGTGCCAGCAGCGCGCATCGCCCCGGACCCATCTACTATGGCTACACCTTC.

There are many counts of this clonotype. Being one base from a much bigger clone, this may be a read error. The chain couples TRBV12-3 or TRBV12-4 to TRBJ2-7; possible D gene TRBD1, 6 bases. Between the trimmed V and J ends, which lost 6 bases and 3 bases, there was a span of 9 bases. The CDR3 totals 12 residues. The CDR3 DNA reads as TGTGCCAGCAGACCGGACAGCTACGAGCAGTACTTC. Translating gives CASRPDSYEQYF.

This clonotype was picked up many times. V usage is TRBV15 and J usage is TRBJ2-2; 8 bases agree with TRBD1. The CDR3 spans 14 residues. Trimming removed 8 bases from V and 3 bases from J; junction bases left unmatched: 5. Germline values: CDR1 LNHNV, CDR2 YYDKDF (reference sequence). In DNA form, the CDR3 reads TGTGCCACCTGGACAGGGAGCGACACCGGGGAGCTGTTTTTT. Its protein is CATWTGSDTGELFF.